Each of the 29 T cell receptor beta chains below was sequenced from the same sample in a study of early T cells in non-severe SARS-CoV-2 infection (dated by TCRdb to 2020 to 2022). The library relied on 5' RACE. TCRdb names NextSeq 500 as the instrument used. The raw public data were reprocessed by TCRdb itself: fastp quality trimming at Q25, MiXCR clonotype calling, in-frame beta chains only. For every CDR3 protein sequence, its rows merge into one entry that carries the most common genes and DNA. This sample gives approximately 33,000 distinct CDR3 sequences in total; roughly 5.4% of them show up just once. Just under 30% of the sample is in the top ten clones. Sequencing was done on a sample of whole blood. All receptors derive from an adult who was a healthcare worker with PCR-confirmed SARS-CoV-2 infection or an uninfected control (not recorded which).

This clonotype was counted at least ten times. The chain employs TRBV6-5 and TRBJ1-2; no clear D. The CDR3 length is 14 residues. Germline V gives CDR1 MNHEY, CDR2 SVGAGI. Trimming took off 0 bases at V and 2 bases at J, with 7 bases between the two ends. The CDR3 loop is CASSYSFRNYGYTF. The CDR3 DNA sequence: TGTGCCAGCAGTTACTCTTTTCGGAACTATGGCTACACCTTC.

In this sample, this clonotype turned up many times. The chain is built from TRBV27 and TRBJ1-1, with no clear D. Germline loops: CDR1 MNHEY, CDR2 SMNVEV (reference sequence). There are 16 residues in the CDR3. Trimming pared 0 bases from V and 0 bases from J, leaving 11 bases between. The CDR3 sequence is CASSLSGRRMNTEAFF. CDR3 bases: TGTGCCAGCAGTTTATCGGGCCGTCGGATGAACACTGAAGCTTTCTTT.

This clonotype was found many times. The chain is built from TRBV12-3 or TRBV12-4 and TRBJ2-2, with 9 nucleotides matching TRBD1. V shed 6 bases and J 7 bases; nucleotides not matched to a gene: 6. This CDR3 is 14 amino acids long. CDR3 sequence reads: CASRTGQGIGELFF. In DNA, the CDR3 is TGTGCCAGCAGAACCGGACAGGGGATCGGGGAGCTGTTTTTT.

This clonotype appeared a few times. The V gene is TRBV9, the J gene TRBJ2-3; TRBD1 aligns across 7 bases. Germline CDR1 and CDR2: SGDLS and YYNGEE. The CDR3 loop spans 15 amino acids. V was clipped by 3 bases and J by 5 bases; unmatched bases: 9. The CDR3 DNA reads as TGTGCCAGCAGCGCCCGACAGGGCAGCGGAGATACGCAGTATTTT. Its protein product is CASSARQGSGDTQYF.

This clonotype was counted only a few times. Its ends do not fully match the called genes, so a read error is possible. The chain recombines TRBV2 with TRBJ1-3; weak D call: TRBD1 (6 bases). There are 14 residues in the CDR3. Germline CDR1 reads SNHLY; CDR2 reads FYNNEI. The CDR3 loop is CAGRQDHSGNTIYF. The CDR3 nucleotides read TGTGCCGGCAGACAGGACCACTCTGGAAACACCATATATTTT.

This clonotype was counted ten times or more. This chain connects TRBV24-1 to TRBJ2-5, with 14 bases lining up with TRBD2. This CDR3 contains 20 residues. Germline assignment: CDR1 KGHDR and CDR2 SFDVKD. Germline trimming cut 5 bases from V and 5 bases from J; bases unmatched to any gene: 18. CDR3 protein: CATSASRTSGRPPTPETQYF. The CDR3 nucleotides read TGTGCCACCAGTGCGTCTAGGACTAGCGGGAGGCCTCCAACGCCCGAGACCCAGTACTTC.

The chain is built from TRBV7-9 and TRBJ2-7; possible D gene TRBD1, 8 bases. V lost 5 bases to trimming and J lost 1 base, with 18 bases between them. Germline lookup yields CDR1 SEHNR and CDR2 FQNEAQ (reference sequence). The CDR3 contains 16 residues. The CDR3: CASSPGRDRFSYEQYF. The CDR3 nucleotides read TGTGCCAGCAGCCCAGGGAGGGACAGGTTTTCCTACGAGCAGTACTTC.

This clonotype was seen at least ten times. The V and J genes are TRBV6-5 and TRBJ2-5, with D hard to call. This CDR3 region has 15 residues. The V gene lost 0 bases and the J gene lost 8 bases, with 16 bases spanning the gap. Germline V gene data show CDR1 as MNHEY and CDR2 as SVGAGI. The CDR3: CASSYSHHQLGTQYF. In DNA, the CDR3 is TGTGCCAGCAGTTACTCGCACCACCAATTAGGTACCCAGTACTTC.

This clonotype was counted many times. The rearrangement uses TRBV5-1 and TRBJ2-1, with D possibly being TRBD1 or TRBD2 (5 bases each). This CDR3 comprises 15 residues. CDR1 is SGHRS, CDR2 YFSETQ, per germline. Trimming removed 0 bases from V and 4 bases from J, with 11 bases in between. The CDR3 here is CASSLERTPYNEQFF. The CDR3 nucleotides are TGCGCCAGCAGCTTGGAGCGGACACCTTACAATGAGCAGTTCTTC. Drawing the rest from reference TRBV5-1 and TRBJ2-1, the complete variable domain is KAGVTQTPRYLIKTRGQQVTLSCSPISGHRSVSWYQQTPGQGLQFLFEYFSETQRNKGNFPGRFSGRQFSNSRSEMNVSTLELGDSALYLCASSLERTPYNEQFFGPGTRLTVL.

This clonotype was seen a few times. The chain uses TRBV30 and TRBJ1-2, with a weak D call TRBD1 (6 bases). This CDR3 comprises 14 residues. In germline, CDR1 is GTSNPN, CDR2 SVGIG (reference sequence). The ends were cut back, 8 bases at V and 8 bases at J, with 24 bases in the middle. CDR3 nucleotides: TGTGCCGTACGGGTTTCCGGGGGCCTTCGAGGCTACACCTTC. This codes for CAVRVSGGLRGYTF.

This clonotype showed up many times. J is TRBJ2-1 and V is TRBV7-3, with D possibly called TRBD1 or TRBD2 (5 bases each). Germline V gene sequence: CDR1 SGHTA, CDR2 FQGTGA. Trimming shortened V by 1 base and J by 0 bases, and 19 bases separated the two germline ends. The CDR3 covers 19 residues. CDR3 coding DNA: TGTGCCAGCAGCTTAAGGGGCGGAGCGGACGTAAGCTCCTACAATGAGCAGTTCTTC. Encoded protein: CASSLRGGADVSSYNEQFF.

This clonotype was recorded at least ten times. The chain combines TRBV12-3 or TRBV12-4 with TRBJ2-1, with 9 nucleotides matching TRBD2. The CDR3 consists of 18 residues. Losses at the gene ends were 0 bases for V and 4 bases for J; bases not matched to a gene: 10. The CDR3 region is CASSLANWVAGAYNEQFF. Written as DNA, the CDR3 is TGTGCCAGCAGTTTAGCAAACTGGGTAGCGGGAGCGTACAATGAGCAGTTCTTC.

This clonotype has more than one count but fewer than ten. For the CDR3, the DNA is TGTGCCAGTAGTTTTTGGGGCGGGCGAGTTGAGCAGTTCTTC. It encodes CASSFWGGRVEQFF. The chain joins TRBV19 to TRBJ2-1; D is possibly TRBD1 or TRBD2 (5 bases each). V was cut by 5 bases and J by 9 bases, with 17 bases left in between. The CDR3 sequence is 14 residues long. CDR1 is LNHDA and CDR2 is SQIVND in the germline V gene (reference sequence).

This clonotype was counted at least ten times. The V gene is TRBV12-3 or TRBV12-4, the J gene TRBJ2-5; TRBD1 is a possible D gene (6 bases). This CDR3 has 14 residues. V was pared by 5 bases and J by 4 bases, with 14 bases between. The CDR3 DNA follows: TGTGCCAGCAGTCCTCAGACAGGTCGAGAGACCCAGTACTTC. Translating it yields CASSPQTGRETQYF.

There are many counts of this clonotype. The rearrangement uses TRBV6-2 or TRBV6-3 and TRBJ2-7, with D maybe TRBD1 (6 bases). This CDR3 is built from 13 residues. V lost 6 bases to trimming and J lost 2 bases, with 11 bases between them. Germline V gene data show CDR1 as MNHEY and CDR2 as SVGEGT. Written as DNA, the CDR3 is TGTGCCAGCAGCCAGGGGACACCCTACGAGCAGTACTTC. The encoded protein is CASSQGTPYEQYF.

This clonotype was observed at least ten times. The chain couples TRBV19 to TRBJ2-3; 9 nucleotides match TRBD1. V was clipped by 1 base and J by 2 bases; unmatched bases: 1. Germline assignment: CDR1 LNHDA and CDR2 SQIVND (reference sequence). This CDR3 region has 15 residues. The CDR3 DNA reads TGTGCCAGTAGTATAGGGACAGGGGCCACAGATACGCAGTATTTT. Translated: CASSIGTGATDTQYF.

This clonotype was seen many times. This chain links TRBV27 with TRBJ2-1, with TRBD2 matching over 12 bases. This CDR3 region has 16 residues. CDR1 is MNHEY and CDR2 is SMNVEV in the germline V gene (reference sequence). V dropped 2 bases and J dropped 4; count of bases not matched to a gene: 3. The CDR3 DNA reads as TGTGCCAGCAGTTTAGGACTAGCGGGACTTTACAATGAGCAGTTCTTC. This gives the protein CASSLGLAGLYNEQFF.

Ten or more counts support this clonotype. The chain uses TRBV4-1 and TRBJ1-1; D is perhaps TRBD1 (5 bases). V was shortened by 0 bases and J by 2 bases, with 10 bases between the two germline ends. Per the germline V gene, CDR1 is MGHRA and CDR2 is YSYEKL. The CDR3 extends over 15 amino acids. CDR3 DNA sequence: TGCGCCAGCAGCCAAGATCGGGGCCTAAACACTGAAGCTTTCTTT. It codes for CASSQDRGLNTEAFF.

This clonotype was seen many times. The chain employs TRBV7-2 and TRBJ2-2; 12 bases map to TRBD2. The CDR3 is made up of 18 amino acids. Trimming cost V 1 base and J 7 bases; bases outside gene matches: 10. Germline V gene data show CDR1 as SGHTA and CDR2 as FQGNSA. CDR3 sequence: CASSLDKGLAGKGGELFF. CDR3 bases: TGTGCCAGCAGCTTAGATAAAGGACTAGCGGGAAAAGGCGGGGAGCTGTTTTTT.

This rearrangement joins TRBV9 to TRBJ2-3; 7 nucleotides line up with TRBD1. The CDR3 totals 13 residues. Unmatched junction bases numbered 7, after V lost 2 bases and J lost 10 bases. Germline-derived CDR1 and CDR2 are SGDLS and YYNGEE. This chain's CDR3 is CASSVDGTEPQYF. CDR3 coding DNA: TGTGCCAGCAGCGTGGACGGGACAGAACCGCAGTATTTT.

This clonotype showed up many times. The chain carries TRBV20-1 and TRBJ2-2; maybe TRBD2 (6 bases). Germline loops: CDR1 DFQATT, CDR2 SNEGSKA (reference sequence). This CDR3 comprises 13 residues. Trimming cost V 4 bases and J 1 base, with 7 bases left between them. This CDR3 is CSATGGNTGELFF. The DNA for the CDR3 is TGCAGTGCTACCGGGGGGAACACCGGGGAGCTGTTTTTT.

This clonotype was detected only a few times. This chain connects TRBV28 to TRBJ2-1, with D perhaps being TRBD1 or TRBD2 (5 bases each). The V gene's germline CDR1 is MDHEN and CDR2 SYDVKM. This CDR3 comprises 14 residues. V was shortened by 6 bases and J by 10 bases, with 19 bases between the two germline ends. DNA of the CDR3: TGTGCCAGCAGGCCACCGGGACCCCAGAGGGAGCAGTTCTTC. Translating gives CASRPPGPQREQFF.

In its sample, this clonotype was seen many times. This chain joins TRBV4-3 and TRBJ2-1, with D perhaps matching TRBD2 (5 bases). CDR1 and CDR2 (germline): LGHNA, YSLEER. The CDR3 consists of 14 residues. V was pared by 3 bases and J by 3 bases, with 9 bases between. The CDR3 DNA reads TGCGCCAGCAGCCACCACCGGGACTACAATGAGCAGTTCTTC. As protein: CASSHHRDYNEQFF.

This clonotype was observed at least ten times. The chain recombines TRBV24-1 with TRBJ2-5, with 9 bases identical to TRBD2. V shed 9 bases, J shed 7 bases, and the junction held 8 bases outside the gene matches. The germline V gene has CDR1 KGHDR and CDR2 SFDVKD. The CDR3 runs to 13 residues. The CDR3 coding sequence is TGTGCCACCGGCGGGAATAGCGGGAGGACCCAGTACTTC. This encodes CATGGNSGRTQYF.

There are many counts of this clonotype. Here the CDR3 DNA reads TGTGCCAGCAGCTTACAGACAGGCGATGAGACCCAGTACTTC. This encodes CASSLQTGDETQYF. The gene calls are TRBV7-2 and TRBJ2-5; a weak D match, TRBD1 (6 bases). Germline assignment: CDR1 SGHTA and CDR2 FQGNSA. The CDR3 runs to 14 residues. With 2 bases removed from V and 5 bases from J, the gap between germline ends came to 12 bases.

This clonotype was picked up many times. The chain recombines TRBV7-2 with TRBJ1-2, with D possibly being TRBD1 (5 bases). CDR3 length: 14 residues. Deletions cut 8 bases from V and 1 base from J, with 14 bases between. Germline CDR1 is SGHTA and CDR2 is FQGNSA. The CDR3 here is CASHTGPINYGYTF. CDR3 DNA: TGTGCCAGCCACACGGGACCTATTAACTATGGCTACACCTTC.

The chain has TRBV5-1 and TRBJ2-5; D could derive from TRBD1 or TRBD2 (6 bases each). Trimming took 0 bases from V and 3 from J, leaving 12 bases between them. The V gene's germline CDR1 is SGHRS and CDR2 YFSETQ. The CDR3 sequence is 15 residues long. The CDR3 DNA reads as TGCGCCAGCAGCTTGGCGGGGGCCCGAGAAGAGACCCAGTACTTC. The encoded protein is CASSLAGAREETQYF.

There are many counts of this clonotype. J is TRBJ2-1 and V is TRBV11-2; D possibly uses TRBD1 or TRBD2 (5 bases each). The CDR3 totals 17 residues. Deletions cut 4 bases from V and 6 bases from J, with 22 bases between. CDR1 and CDR2 (germline): SGHAT, FQNNGV. CDR3 loop: CASSSRGSGTSANEQFF. In DNA form, the CDR3 reads TGTGCCAGCAGCTCCAGAGGCTCCGGGACCTCAGCCAATGAGCAGTTCTTC.

This clonotype turned up a few times. The rearrangement joins TRBV20-1 to TRBJ2-7; tentatively, D is TRBD2 (7 bases). CDR1 and CDR2 (germline): DFQATT, SNEGSKA (reference sequence). Trimming took 1 base from V and 3 from J, leaving 13 bases between them. The CDR3 contains 14 residues. CDR3 sequence: CSARGQGGGYEQYF. As DNA, the CDR3 is TGCAGTGCTAGAGGCCAGGGAGGGGGCTACGAGCAGTACTTC.